This T cell receptor (beta chain) is from a study of T cell responses to AZD1222 COVID-19 vaccine. Turning to the study itself: Second-dose groups at about 4 or about 12 weeks were pooled.

CDR3 size: 15 residues. Germline-derived CDR1 and CDR2 are MNHEY and SVGAGI. After removal of 6 bases from V and 4 bases from J, the junction contained 8 bases not matched to a gene. Sequencing used immunoSEQ multiplex PCR; TCRdb keeps in-frame clones, though not all of them. This table holds about 97,000 clones, about 88% found once. Comments on this clone: Its antigen is still unknown.

Overall study results and limits: After two AZD1222 doses, spike-specific TCR breadth and depth rose versus day 0.

The genes are TRBV6-5 and TRBJ1-2; 10 bases match TRBD1. The receptor comes from an adult in good health. The material sequenced was peripheral blood, taken on day 0 of AZD1222 vaccination. CDR3 sequence: CASRLGTGVTYGYTF. CDR3 nucleotides: TGTGCCAGCAGGCTCGGGACAGGGGTTACCTATGGCTACACCTTC.